A selection of T cell receptor beta chains follows, all from one sample in a study of blood T cell repertoires in COVID-19. Data came from immunoSEQ multiplex PCR; TCRdb stores just in-frame clones and leaves some out. The data contain more than 300,000 clones, 85% to 95% of them singletons. The specimen was PBMCs or T cells enriched from blood (not recorded which). These receptors were obtained from a woman aged 30 to 39 who had been exposed to COVID-19. The CDR3 runs from the conserved cysteine through the conserved F or W. D genes are given only for firm matches. Where a row states a size, it is once, few, many or the class of an expanded clone; other rows omit it.

j_call v_call d_call clone_size cdr3_nt cdr3_aa
TRBJ2-1 TRBV29-1 TRBD1 NA TGCAGCGTTGAAGACCCGGGACAGGCCTACAATGAGCAGTTCTTC CSVEDPGQAYNEQFF
TRBJ2-6 TRBV27 TRBD2 NA TGTGCCAGCAGTTGGGACTATGACTCTGGGGCCAACGTCCTGACTTTC CASSWDYDSGANVLTF
TRBJ1-2 TRBV20-1 NA NA TGCAGTGCCCTGAACACGCCTGGCTACACCTTC CSALNTPGYTF
TRBJ1-6 TRBV30 NA NA TGTGCCTGGAGTGTAGTAACAGGGAGTTCACCCCTCCACTTT CAWSVVTGSSPLHF
TRBJ2-7 TRBV7-2 TRBD1 NA TGTGCCAGCAGCTTAGGTGGACAGGGGTACGAGCAGTACTTC CASSLGGQGYEQYF
TRBJ1-3 TRBV18 NA once TGTGCCAGCTCACCAACCCAGTGGGGACATGGAAACACCATATATTTT CASSPTQWGHGNTIYF
TRBJ1-1 TRBV5-1 NA NA TGCGCCAGCAGCTTGGCCAGAGGGGGCACTGAAGCTTTCTTT CASSLARGGTEAFF
TRBJ1-4 TRBV5-1 TRBD1 NA TGCGCCAGCAGCTCATCCGGGACAGGGGGTGAAAAACTGTTTTTT CASSSSGTGGEKLFF
TRBJ2-3 TRBV5-1 NA NA TGCGCCAGCAGCTTTGTGTGGGAGAGCACAGATACGCAGTATTTT CASSFVWESTDTQYF
TRBJ1-4 TRBV5-1 NA once TGCGCCAGCAGCTTGGGGCAGGGCTACGAAAAACTGTTTTTT CASSLGQGYEKLFF
TRBJ1-6 TRBV5-1 TRBD1 NA TGCGCCAGCAGGACCGCACAGGGGGTGGGGAATTCACCCCTCCACTTT CASRTAQGVGNSPLHF
TRBJ1-6 TRBV6-4 TRBD1 NA TGTGCCAGCAGGGACAGGGGTAATTCACCCCTCCACTTT CASRDRGNSPLHF
TRBJ1-5 TRBV19 NA NA TGTGCCAGTAGTATACTGCCCCGGGTTATTCTTAATCAGCCCCAGCATTTT CASSILPRVILNQPQHF
TRBJ2-3 TRBV5-1 NA NA TGCGCCAGCAGCTTCGGGGGGCAGGATACGCAGTATTTT CASSFGGQDTQYF
TRBJ1-2 TRBV24-1 NA few TGTGCCACCAGTGATAGACAGGCTGCCTATGGCTACACCTTC CATSDRQAAYGYTF
TRBJ2-1 TRBV5-1 NA once TGCGCCAGCAGCTCCGAGGGTGGGCAGTTCTTC CASSSEGGQFF
TRBJ1-1 TRBV11-3 NA NA TGTGCCAGCAGCGAGGGGGGGAGAGGGAACACTGAAGCTTTCTTT CASSEGGRGNTEAFF
TRBJ1-2 TRBV24-1 NA NA TGTGCCACCAGTGATTTGCAGAACGGCTACACCTTC CATSDLQNGYTF
TRBJ2-3 TRBV7-8 NA NA TGTGCCAGCACCCAGGGTCGGGGAGGAAGCACAGATACGCAGTATTTT CASTQGRGGSTDTQYF
TRBJ1-5 TRBV4-1 TRBD1 NA TGCGCCAGCAGCCACCCGGGACAGGGCAATCAGCCCCAGCATTTT CASSHPGQGNQPQHF
TRBJ2-2 TRBV5-1 TRBD1 once TGCGCCAGCAGCATGAGGGGGCTTTTCACCGGGGAGCTGTTTTTT CASSMRGLFTGELFF
TRBJ1-3 TRBV11-3 NA NA TGTGCCAGCAGCTCCCGGTTTGGAAACACCATATATTTT CASSSRFGNTIYF
TRBJ1-1 TRBV9 NA NA TGTGCCAGCTCCTCGTGGGAGGACACTGAAGCTTTCTTT CASSSWEDTEAFF
TRBJ1-6 TRBV6-5 NA NA TGTGCCAGCAGTTACAGGGGCGGATCCTATAATTCACCCCTCCACTTT CASSYRGGSYNSPLHF
TRBJ2-2 TRBV24-1 TRBD1 NA TGTGCCACCAGTGATTTCGGGACAGGGGGCTCCGGGGAGCTGTTTTTT CATSDFGTGGSGELFF
TRBJ1-2 TRBV29-1 NA NA TGCAGCGTTGAAAGACAGTTCACTAACTATGGCTACACCTTC CSVERQFTNYGYTF
TRBJ1-1 TRBV5-1 NA once TGCGCCAGCAGCACAGGGCCTATGAACACTGAAGCTTTCTTT CASSTGPMNTEAFF
TRBJ1-5 TRBV23-1 TRBD1 few TGCGCCAGCAAGACGGGACAGCGCAATCAGCCCCAGCATTTT CASKTGQRNQPQHF